This TCR beta chain comes out of a study of glioma-infiltrating T cells after dendritic cell vaccination. The immunoSEQ assay amplified TCRB CDR3 from up to about 2 ug DNA. The primer mix had 60 V beta and 13 J beta primers. The method was immunoSEQ multiplex PCR; TCRdb's version includes in-frame clones alone and lacks a portion of them. The data contain 60,000 to 70,000 clones, about 81% of them singletons. Patients had residual fresh-frozen tumor tissue and more than two years of survival data. None of the glioblastoma patients had an isocitrate dehydrogenase mutation. V lost 4 bases and J lost 5, with 11 bases in between. Germline values: CDR1 SEHNR, CDR2 FQNEAQ (reference sequence). This CDR3 is 14 amino acids long.

This specimen was blood, taken before dendritic cell vaccination. The clonotype was recovered from a human donor with glioblastoma. V usage is TRBV7-9 and J usage is TRBJ2-2; possibly TRBD2 for D (6 bases). The CDR3 coding sequence is TGTGCCAGCAGCTCACGCAGCGGGACCGGGGAGCTGTTTTTT. Protein product: CASSSRSGTGELFF.